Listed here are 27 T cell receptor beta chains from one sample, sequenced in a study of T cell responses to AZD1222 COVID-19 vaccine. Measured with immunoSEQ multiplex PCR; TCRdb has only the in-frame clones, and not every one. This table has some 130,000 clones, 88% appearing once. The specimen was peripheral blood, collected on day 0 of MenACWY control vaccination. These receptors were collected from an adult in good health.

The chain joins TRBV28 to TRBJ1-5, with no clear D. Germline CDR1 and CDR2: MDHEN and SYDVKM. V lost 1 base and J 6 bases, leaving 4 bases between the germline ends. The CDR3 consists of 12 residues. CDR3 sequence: CASSLLGQPQHF. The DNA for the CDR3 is TGTGCCAGCAGTTTATTAGGTCAGCCCCAGCATTTT. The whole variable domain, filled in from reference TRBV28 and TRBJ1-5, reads DVKVTQSSRYLVKRTGEKVFLECVQDMDHENMFWYRQDPGLGLRLIYFSYDVKMKEKGDIPEGYSVSREKKERFSLILESASTNQTSMYLCASSLLGQPQHFGDGTRLSIL.

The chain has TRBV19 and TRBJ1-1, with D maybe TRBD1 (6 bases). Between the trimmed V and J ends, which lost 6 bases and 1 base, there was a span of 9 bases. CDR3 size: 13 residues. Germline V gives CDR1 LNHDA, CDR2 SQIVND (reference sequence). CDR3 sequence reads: CASRDRRNTEAFF. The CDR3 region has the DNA TGTGCCAGTAGAGACAGGAGGAACACTGAAGCTTTCTTT.

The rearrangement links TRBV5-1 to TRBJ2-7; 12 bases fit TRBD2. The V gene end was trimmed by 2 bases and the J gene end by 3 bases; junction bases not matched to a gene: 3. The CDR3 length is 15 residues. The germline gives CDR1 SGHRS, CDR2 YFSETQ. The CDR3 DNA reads TGCGCCAGCAGCTTAGCTAGCGGGAGGGTCTACGAGCAGTACTTC. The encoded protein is CASSLASGRVYEQYF.

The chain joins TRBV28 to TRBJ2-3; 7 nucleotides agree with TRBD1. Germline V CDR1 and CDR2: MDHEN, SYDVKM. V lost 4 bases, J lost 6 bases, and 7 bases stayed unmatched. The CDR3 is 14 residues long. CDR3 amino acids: CASSYDRARDTQYF. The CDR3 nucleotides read TGTGCCAGCAGTTACGACAGGGCACGGGATACGCAGTATTTT.

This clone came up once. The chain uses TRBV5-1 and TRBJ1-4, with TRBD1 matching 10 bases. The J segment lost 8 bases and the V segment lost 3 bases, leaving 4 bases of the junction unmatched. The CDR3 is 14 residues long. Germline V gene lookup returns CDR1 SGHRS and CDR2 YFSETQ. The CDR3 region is CASSSMGQGEKLFF. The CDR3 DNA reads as TGCGCCAGCAGCTCGATGGGACAGGGGGAAAAACTGTTTTTT. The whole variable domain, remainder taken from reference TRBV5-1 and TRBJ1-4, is KAGVTQTPRYLIKTRGQQVTLSCSPISGHRSVSWYQQTPGQGLQFLFEYFSETQRNKGNFPGRFSGRQFSNSRSEMNVSTLELGDSALYLCASSSMGQGEKLFFGSGTQLSVL.

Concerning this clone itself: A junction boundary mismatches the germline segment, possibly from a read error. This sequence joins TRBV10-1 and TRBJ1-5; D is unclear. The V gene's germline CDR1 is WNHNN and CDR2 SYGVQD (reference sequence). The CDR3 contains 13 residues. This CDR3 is CAGRIYSNQPQHF. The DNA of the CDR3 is TGCGCCGGCAGGATCTATAGCAATCAGCCCCAGCATTTT.

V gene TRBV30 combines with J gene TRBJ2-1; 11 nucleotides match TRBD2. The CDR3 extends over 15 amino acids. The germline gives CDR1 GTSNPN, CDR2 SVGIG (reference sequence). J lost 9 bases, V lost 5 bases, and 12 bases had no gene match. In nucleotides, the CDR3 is TGTGCCTGGGGGAGGACTAGCGGGTCCACTTTTGAGCAGTTCTTC. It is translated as CAWGRTSGSTFEQFF.

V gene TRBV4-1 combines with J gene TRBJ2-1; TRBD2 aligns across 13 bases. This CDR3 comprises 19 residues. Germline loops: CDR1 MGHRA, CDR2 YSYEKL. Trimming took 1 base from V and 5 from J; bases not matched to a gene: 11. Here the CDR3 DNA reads TGCGCCAGCAGCCAAGTCCCCCCCCGGACTAGCGGGAGACACAATGAGCAGTTCTTC. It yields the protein CASSQVPPRTSGRHNEQFF.

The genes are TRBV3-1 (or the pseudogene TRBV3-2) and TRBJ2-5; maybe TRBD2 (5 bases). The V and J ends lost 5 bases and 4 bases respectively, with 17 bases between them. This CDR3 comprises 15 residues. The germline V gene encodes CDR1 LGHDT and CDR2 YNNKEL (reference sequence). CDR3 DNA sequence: TGTGCCAGCAGCAACAGCTATACGGGGAGAGAGACCCAGTACTTC. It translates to CASSNSYTGRETQYF.

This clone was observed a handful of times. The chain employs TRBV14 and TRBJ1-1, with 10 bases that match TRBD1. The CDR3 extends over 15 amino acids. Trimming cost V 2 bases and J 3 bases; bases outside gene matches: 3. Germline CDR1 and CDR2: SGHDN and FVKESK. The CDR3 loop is CASSQRTGGDTEAFF. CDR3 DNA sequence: TGTGCCAGCAGCCAAAGGACAGGGGGTGACACTGAAGCTTTCTTT.

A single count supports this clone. CDR3 region: CASSSLGPAGQEKLFF. CDR3 sequence (DNA): TGTGCCAGCAGCTCCCTCGGCCCTGCGGGGCAGGAAAAACTGTTTTTT. The chain combines TRBV5-6 with TRBJ1-4; D may be TRBD1 (5 bases). Germline V lookup: CDR1 SGHDT, CDR2 YYEEEE. The CDR3 runs to 16 residues. Trimming shortened V by 3 bases and J by 8 bases, and 20 bases separated the two germline ends. Using reference TRBV5-6 and TRBJ1-4 for the parts outside the CDR3, the full variable domain is DAGVTQSPTHLIKTRGQQVTLRCSPKSGHDTVSWYQQALGQGPQFIFQYYEEEERQRGNFPDRFSGHQFPNYSSELNVNALLLGDSALYLCASSSLGPAGQEKLFFGSGTQLSVL.

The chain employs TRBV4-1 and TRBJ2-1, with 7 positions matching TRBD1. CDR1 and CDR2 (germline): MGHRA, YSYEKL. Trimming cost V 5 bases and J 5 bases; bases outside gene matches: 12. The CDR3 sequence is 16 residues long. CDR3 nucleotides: TGCGCCAGCAGCAGGCGACAGGGATCGGCTAACAATGAGCAGTTCTTC. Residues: CASSRRQGSANNEQFF.

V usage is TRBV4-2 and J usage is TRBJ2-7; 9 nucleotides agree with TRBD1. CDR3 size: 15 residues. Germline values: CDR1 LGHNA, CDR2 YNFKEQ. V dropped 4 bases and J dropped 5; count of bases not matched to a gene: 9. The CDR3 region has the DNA TGTGCCAGCAGCCCTAACCGGGACAGGGTACACGAGCAGTACTTC. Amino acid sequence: CASSPNRDRVHEQYF.

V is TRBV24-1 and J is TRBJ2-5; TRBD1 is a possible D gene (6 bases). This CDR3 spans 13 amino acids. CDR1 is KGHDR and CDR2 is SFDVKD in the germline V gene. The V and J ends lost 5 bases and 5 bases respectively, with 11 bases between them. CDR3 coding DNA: TGTGCCACCAGTGGCCCCCAGGGGGAGACCCAGTACTTC. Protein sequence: CATSGPQGETQYF.

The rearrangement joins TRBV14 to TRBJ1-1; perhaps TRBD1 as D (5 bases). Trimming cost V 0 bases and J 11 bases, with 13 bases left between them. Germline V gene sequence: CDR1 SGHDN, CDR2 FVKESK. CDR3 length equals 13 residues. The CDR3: CASSQEFLGTAFF. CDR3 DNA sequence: TGTGCCAGCAGCCAAGAATTTTTGGGGACCGCTTTCTTT.

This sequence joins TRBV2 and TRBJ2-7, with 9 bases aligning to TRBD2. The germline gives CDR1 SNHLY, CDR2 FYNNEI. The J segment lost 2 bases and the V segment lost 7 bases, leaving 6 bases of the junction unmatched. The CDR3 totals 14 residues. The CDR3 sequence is CASISGRVAYEQYF. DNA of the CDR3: TGTGCCAGCATTAGCGGGAGAGTCGCCTACGAGCAGTACTTC.

Here the CDR3 DNA reads TGTGCCAGCAGCCCGCGGGGGATCTCCTACGAGCAGTACTTC. It is translated as CASSPRGISYEQYF. This chain uses TRBV7-2 with TRBJ2-7; 7 bases align to TRBD2. CDR3 size: 14 residues. V was pared by 5 bases and J by 0 bases, with 4 bases of the junction left unmatched. Germline lookup yields CDR1 SGHTA and CDR2 FQGNSA.

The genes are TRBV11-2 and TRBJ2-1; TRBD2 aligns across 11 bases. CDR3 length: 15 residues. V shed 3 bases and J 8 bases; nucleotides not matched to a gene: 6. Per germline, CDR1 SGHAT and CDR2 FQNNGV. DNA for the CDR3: TGTGCCAGCAGCTTGACTAGCGGGATGGTCTATGAGCAGTTCTTC. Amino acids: CASSLTSGMVYEQFF.

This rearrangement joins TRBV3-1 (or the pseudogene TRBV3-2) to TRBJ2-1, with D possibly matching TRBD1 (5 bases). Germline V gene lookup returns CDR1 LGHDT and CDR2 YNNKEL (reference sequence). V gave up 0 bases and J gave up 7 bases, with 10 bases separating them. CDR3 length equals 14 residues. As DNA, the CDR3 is TGTGCCAGCAGCCAAGACCCCAGGGTTAATGAGCAGTTCTTC. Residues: CASSQDPRVNEQFF.

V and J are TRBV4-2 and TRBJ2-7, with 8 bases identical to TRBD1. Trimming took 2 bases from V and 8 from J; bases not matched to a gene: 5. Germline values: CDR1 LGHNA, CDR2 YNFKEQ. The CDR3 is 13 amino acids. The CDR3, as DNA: TGTGCCAGCAGCCAATCCCAGGGGGCAAAGCAGTACTTC. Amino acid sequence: CASSQSQGAKQYF.

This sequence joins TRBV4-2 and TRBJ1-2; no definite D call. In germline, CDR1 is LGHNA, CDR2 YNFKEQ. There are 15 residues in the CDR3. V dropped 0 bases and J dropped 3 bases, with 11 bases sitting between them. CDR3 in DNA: TGTGCCAGCAGCCAAGAATCCAGCCCATACTATGGCTACACCTTC. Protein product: CASSQESSPYYGYTF.

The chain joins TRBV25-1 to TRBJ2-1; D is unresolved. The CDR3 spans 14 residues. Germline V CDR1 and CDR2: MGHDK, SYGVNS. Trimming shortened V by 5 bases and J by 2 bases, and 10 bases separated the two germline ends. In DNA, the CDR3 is TGTGCCAGCAGTAGTGCAACTACCTACAATGAGCAGTTCTTC. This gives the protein CASSSATTYNEQFF.

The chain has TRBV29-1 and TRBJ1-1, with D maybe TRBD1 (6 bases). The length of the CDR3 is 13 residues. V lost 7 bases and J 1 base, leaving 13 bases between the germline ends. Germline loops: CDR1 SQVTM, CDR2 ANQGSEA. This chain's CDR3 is CSAETGWNTEAFF. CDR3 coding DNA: TGCAGCGCCGAGACAGGCTGGAACACTGAAGCTTTCTTT.

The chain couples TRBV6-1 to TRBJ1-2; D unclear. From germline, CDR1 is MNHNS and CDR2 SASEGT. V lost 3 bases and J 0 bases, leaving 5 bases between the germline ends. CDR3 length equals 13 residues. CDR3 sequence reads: CASSDRSNYGYTF. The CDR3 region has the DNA TGTGCCAGCAGTGACAGGTCTAACTATGGCTACACCTTC.

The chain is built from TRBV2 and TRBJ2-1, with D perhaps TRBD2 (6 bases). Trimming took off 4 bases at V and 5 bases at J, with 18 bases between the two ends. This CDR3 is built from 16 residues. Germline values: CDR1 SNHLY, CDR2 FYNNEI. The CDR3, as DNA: TGTGCCAGCAGTGGGAATGTTGCGGGACGAAACAATGAGCAGTTCTTC. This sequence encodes CASSGNVAGRNNEQFF.

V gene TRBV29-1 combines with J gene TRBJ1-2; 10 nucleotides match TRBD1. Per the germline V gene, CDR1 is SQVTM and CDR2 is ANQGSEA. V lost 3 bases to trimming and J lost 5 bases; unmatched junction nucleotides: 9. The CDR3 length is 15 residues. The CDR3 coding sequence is TGCAGCGTTGATTCCCCCGCGGGACAGGGGTATGGCTACACCTTC. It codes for CSVDSPAGQGYGYTF.

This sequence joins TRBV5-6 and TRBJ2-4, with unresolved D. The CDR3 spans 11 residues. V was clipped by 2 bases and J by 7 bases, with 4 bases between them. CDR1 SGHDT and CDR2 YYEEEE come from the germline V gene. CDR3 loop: CASSFLNIQYF. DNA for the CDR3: TGTGCCAGCAGCTTTCTGAACATTCAGTACTTC.